The 17 T cell receptor beta chains listed next were all sequenced from one sample in a study of T cell responses to AZD1222 COVID-19 vaccine. TCRdb's copy holds only in-frame clones and misses some; the assay was immunoSEQ multiplex PCR. The sample includes roughly 120,000 clones, 70% to 90% of them seen just once. This specimen was peripheral blood, taken on day 0 of AZD1222 vaccination. The receptors shown here come from an adult in good health.

The rearrangement uses TRBV15 and TRBJ1-4; D is unclear. The germline CDR1 and CDR2 sequences are LNHNV and YYDKDF (reference sequence). V gave up 2 bases and J gave up 8 bases, with 9 bases separating them. This CDR3 has 13 residues. CDR3: CATSRNIEEKLFF. CDR3 in DNA: TGTGCCACCAGCAGAAACATAGAGGAAAAACTGTTTTTT.

The chain joins TRBV4-3 to TRBJ1-3, with unresolved D. Germline V gene data show CDR1 as LGHNA and CDR2 as YSLEER. This CDR3 comprises 14 residues. Trimming took 0 bases from V and 2 from J, leaving 5 bases between them. The CDR3 here is CASSQDSTGNTIYF. The CDR3 bases are TGCGCCAGCAGCCAAGACAGTACTGGAAACACCATATATTTT.

In this sample, this clone turned up once. The gene calls are TRBV6-2 or TRBV6-3 and TRBJ1-5; D gene unclear. Between the trimmed V and J ends, which lost 2 bases and 7 bases, there was a span of 15 bases. Germline V gene sequence: CDR1 MNHEY, CDR2 SVGEGT. The CDR3 runs to 15 residues. CDR3 protein: CASSYEGSGWQPQHF. CDR3 DNA: TGTGCCAGCAGTTACGAAGGGAGTGGATGGCAGCCCCAGCATTTT.

As DNA, the CDR3 is TGTGCCAGCAGCTTGGATGGACAGGGCAACACTGAAGCTTTCTTT. Translation gives CASSLDGQGNTEAFF. The J gene is TRBJ1-1, the V gene TRBV7-2, with 8 bases fitting TRBD1. The CDR3 is 15 residues long. The trim removed 3 bases at V and 2 bases at J, leaving 5 bases unmatched. Per germline, CDR1 SGHTA and CDR2 FQGNSA.

This clone was observed a single time. V is TRBV6-5 and J is TRBJ1-2, with a tentative D call TRBD1 (6 bases). The CDR3 spans 15 residues. CDR1 is MNHEY, CDR2 SVGAGI, per germline. V lost 5 bases, J lost 8 bases, and 21 bases lay in between. The CDR3 protein is CASSLTGSGAWGYTF. The CDR3 region has the DNA TGTGCCAGCAGTCTTACAGGGAGTGGGGCCTGGGGCTACACCTTC.

The chain has TRBV6-1 and TRBJ2-5; D is undetermined. Per germline, CDR1 MNHNS and CDR2 SASEGT. V lost 2 bases and J 1 base, leaving 8 bases between the germline ends. This CDR3 is 14 amino acids long. The CDR3 reads CASSELVTQETQYF. The CDR3 DNA reads TGTGCCAGCAGTGAATTAGTGACCCAAGAGACCCAGTACTTC.

The chain links TRBV15 to TRBJ1-4, with 7 nucleotides matching TRBD1. CDR1 LNHNV and CDR2 YYDKDF come from the germline V gene (reference sequence). CDR3 length: 18 residues. V trimming: 4 bases; J trimming: 8 bases; junction bases outside the gene matches: 19. The CDR3 loop reads CATSTSIGGDSLGEKLFF. In DNA, the CDR3 is TGTGCCACCAGCACCTCCATAGGGGGCGACTCCCTGGGGGAAAAACTGTTTTTT.

V is TRBV5-1 and J is TRBJ1-1; no reliable D call. Germline V gives CDR1 SGHRS, CDR2 YFSETQ. V dropped 2 bases and J dropped 0 bases, with 8 bases sitting between them. This CDR3 is built from 14 residues. DNA for the CDR3: TGCGCCAGCAGCTTAGATGGGATGAACACTGAAGCTTTCTTT. Amino acid sequence: CASSLDGMNTEAFF.

The chain combines TRBV28 with TRBJ1-2, with D uncertain. This CDR3 is built from 11 residues. CDR1 and CDR2 (germline): MDHEN, SYDVKM. Trimming took 10 bases from V and 3 from J, leaving 9 bases between them. CDR3 loop: CATRSDYGYTF. CDR3 bases: TGTGCCACCAGGTCAGACTATGGCTACACCTTC.

The chain is built from TRBV2 and TRBJ2-7; D unresolved. This CDR3 is built from 13 residues. Trimming took 6 bases from V and 1 from J, leaving 10 bases between them. CDR1 is SNHLY, CDR2 FYNNEI, per germline. CDR3: CASRSRWSYEQYF. For the CDR3, the DNA is TGTGCCAGCAGATCGAGGTGGTCCTACGAGCAGTACTTC.

The chain couples TRBV5-1 to TRBJ2-3; TRBD2 is a possible D gene (5 bases). The CDR3 has 15 residues. Germline V gene lookup returns CDR1 SGHRS and CDR2 YFSETQ. V was trimmed by 4 bases and J by 3 bases, leaving 15 bases between them. CDR3 loop: CASSPIARGTDTQYF. The DNA for the CDR3 is TGCGCCAGCAGCCCCATAGCCCGGGGTACAGATACGCAGTATTTT.

The chain recombines TRBV18 with TRBJ2-1, with TRBD1 as a possible D gene (6 bases). Trimming cost V 3 bases and J 7 bases, with 7 bases left between them. CDR1 and CDR2 from the germline V gene are KGHSH and LQKENI. This CDR3 is 12 amino acids long. The CDR3 bases are TGTGCCAGCTCACCCCAGGGGAATGAGCAGTTCTTC. Residues: CASSPQGNEQFF.

This chain joins TRBV6-5 and TRBJ1-1; 7 positions agree with TRBD1. CDR3 length: 14 amino acids. Germline CDR1 and CDR2: MNHEY and SVGAGI. After removal of 4 bases from V and 4 bases from J, the junction contained 6 bases not matched to a gene. This CDR3 is CASSSSTGFTEAFF. CDR3 coding DNA: TGTGCCAGCAGTTCCTCGACAGGGTTCACTGAAGCTTTCTTT.

The chain has TRBV14 and TRBJ2-7; TRBD1 might be the D (5 bases). In germline, CDR1 is SGHDN, CDR2 FVKESK. The CDR3 is 15 amino acids. The ends were cut back, 1 base at V and 0 bases at J, with 10 bases in the middle. The DNA of the CDR3 is TGTGCCAGCAGCCAAGGGTCAGGGTTCTCCTACGAGCAGTACTTC. Amino acids: CASSQGSGFSYEQYF. Supplemented by reference TRBV14 and TRBJ2-7, the full variable domain reads EAGVTQFPSHSVIEKGQTVTLRCDPISGHDNLYWYRRVMGKEIKFLLHFVKESKQDESGMPNNRFLAERTGGTYSTLKVQPAELEDSGVYFCASSQGSGFSYEQYFGPGTRLTVT.

V usage is TRBV27 and J usage is TRBJ1-2, with TRBD1 identical over 9 bases. V trimming: 8 bases; J trimming: 5 bases; junction bases outside the gene matches: 9. The CDR3 contains 14 residues. Germline assignment: CDR1 MNHEY and CDR2 SMNVEV (reference sequence). CDR3 nucleotides: TGTGCCAGCGGGTGGGACAGGGAGGGGTATGGCTACACCTTC. Translating it yields CASGWDREGYGYTF.

V usage is TRBV30 and J usage is TRBJ1-2; D remains ambiguous. The CDR3 length is 12 residues. Per the germline V gene, CDR1 is GTSNPN and CDR2 is SVGIG (reference sequence). V was trimmed by 0 bases and J by 8 bases, leaving 10 bases between them. The CDR3 DNA is TGTGCCTGGAGTGTAGGGCCAGCAGGCTACACCTTC. Translating it yields CAWSVGPAGYTF.

The chain recombines TRBV6-1 with TRBJ2-7, with D tentatively TRBD1 (7 bases). The CDR3 extends over 16 amino acids. V was pared by 2 bases and J by 5 bases, with 19 bases between. The germline V gene has CDR1 MNHNS and CDR2 SASEGT. DNA of the CDR3: TGTGCCAGCAGTGAAACCGGGAGAGGGGGCAAGAACGAGCAGTACTTC. Its translation is CASSETGRGGKNEQYF.